A selection of T cell receptor beta chains follows, all from one sample in a study of control samples from healthy donors and cancer patients. Libraries were prepared by immunoSEQ multiplex PCR; TCRdb keeps only in-frame clonotypes and omits some of them. The sample has about 100,000 clones; 85% are singletons. Sequences were obtained from blood. The receptors derive from a man under 40 in good health. CDR3s include the opening cysteine and the closing phenylalanine or tryptophan. The order of the fields is V gene, D gene, J gene, CDR3 protein. D genes are given only for firm matches.

TRBV3-1/TRBV3-2	-	TRBJ2-1	CASSQDGTPYNEQFF
TRBV18	TRBD1	TRBJ2-4	CASSVFSGQGLAKNIQYF
TRBV5-1	-	TRBJ1-6	CASSLGISYNSPLHF
TRBV5-1	-	TRBJ1-1	CASKFGRTDTEAFF
TRBV7-2	-	TRBJ2-7	CASSLGVFEQYF
TRBV12-5	-	TRBJ1-1	CASGLVSPENTEAFF
TRBV11-3	-	TRBJ1-1	CASSPTQNTEAFF
TRBV5-6	TRBD1	TRBJ1-3	CASSLGQNSGNTIYF
TRBV7-3	-	TRBJ1-1	CASSPPGTRSTEAFF
TRBV11-1	TRBD2	TRBJ2-3	CASSVLAGGLSDTQYF
TRBV6-5	-	TRBJ1-4	CASSYSGQINEKLFF
TRBV9	-	TRBJ2-7	CASESPGHSYEQYF
TRBV24-1	-	TRBJ1-1	CATSDAQAPGTEAFF
TRBV18	-	TRBJ1-5	CASSPRQGGSHQPQHF
TRBV18	TRBD1	TRBJ1-5	CASSQGQLNQPQHF
TRBV6-5	-	TRBJ1-4	CASSSRGSNEKLFF
TRBV10-3	-	TRBJ1-2	CAISEGGTVYGYTF
TRBV4-1	-	TRBJ1-2	CASSQDEGWYGYTF
TRBV7-9	TRBD2	TRBJ2-7	CASSLTLAGGNEQYF
TRBV5-1	TRBD1	TRBJ1-2	CASSLDPGQAYGYTF
TRBV6-1	TRBD2	TRBJ2-1	CASSVFRGGAGNEQFF
TRBV19	TRBD2	TRBJ2-7	CASSIWASGGSYEQYF
TRBV7-8	-	TRBJ2-1	CASSRAGYEQFF
TRBV24-1	-	TRBJ1-2	CATSEGGINYGYTF
TRBV2	-	TRBJ1-3	CASRLQTAVSGNTIYF
TRBV5-6	TRBD2	TRBJ2-1	CASREPSGGNEQFF
TRBV2	-	TRBJ1-1	CASSELFMNTEAFF